Following are 14 T cell receptor beta chains from one sample sequenced in a study of Graves' ophthalmopathy and Graves' hyperthyroidism. Amplification from RNA transcripts yielded the TCR beta CDR3 regions. Investigators did first-round RT-PCR with HTBI primers, then second-round multiplex PCR. MiXCR was run by TCRdb on the multiplex PCR reads, yielding one entry per CDR3 protein. The sample has about 220,000 distinct CDR3 sequences; 20% to 25% are singletons. Sequences were obtained from peripheral blood. The receptors stem from a woman aged 45-65 years with Graves' ophthalmopathy.

Note on this clonotype: Since a much larger clone is just one base distant, this may be a read error. Written as DNA, the CDR3 is TGTGCCAGCAGCTTAACGGGACAGGGGGGCGGCTACACCTTC. Its protein product is CASSLTGQGGGYTF. The genes are TRBV25-1 and TRBJ1-2, with TRBD1 matching 11 bases. Germline assignment: CDR1 MGHDK and CDR2 SYGVNS. V gave up 6 bases and J gave up 8 bases; unmatched junction bases: 8. The CDR3 consists of 14 residues.

There are many counts of this clonotype. The chain combines TRBV29-1 with TRBJ2-7; D is uncertain. The CDR3 consists of 15 residues. The V end lost 2 bases, the J end lost 2 bases, and 16 bases lay between the germline ends. Germline V lookup: CDR1 SQVTM, CDR2 ANQGSEA. The CDR3 loop is CSVELLGYPPYEQYF. The DNA of the CDR3 is TGCAGCGTTGAACTATTGGGGTACCCTCCCTACGAGCAGTACTTC.

At least ten counts were recorded for this clonotype. The chain links TRBV5-1 to TRBJ1-1; 9 bases align to TRBD1. The junction had 5 bases not matched to a gene; V was cut back by 4 bases and J by 1 base. The CDR3 runs 15 residues. Germline V CDR1 and CDR2: SGHRS, YFSETQ. The CDR3 loop reads CASSISQGANTEAFF. CDR3 nucleotides: TGCGCCAGCAGCATTTCACAGGGGGCGAACACTGAAGCTTTCTTT. The full variable domain, rest sourced from reference TRBV5-1 and TRBJ1-1, is KAGVTQTPRYLIKTRGQQVTLSCSPISGHRSVSWYQQTPGQGLQFLFEYFSETQRNKGNFPGRFSGRQFSNSRSEMNVSTLELGDSALYLCASSISQGANTEAFFGQGTRLTVV.

The chain couples TRBV11-2 to TRBJ2-2; the match to TRBD2 covers 7 bases. V lost 2 bases and J lost 8; bases outside the gene matches: 11. The CDR3 covers 16 residues. The germline V gene has CDR1 SGHAT and CDR2 FQNNGV. The CDR3 loop reads CASSLFLAGEGGELFF. In DNA form, the CDR3 reads TGTGCCAGCAGCTTATTTTTAGCGGGCGAGGGGGGGGAGCTGTTTTTT.

J is TRBJ2-6 and V is TRBV11-1; 8 positions agree with TRBD1. Germline CDR1 and CDR2: SGHAT and FQDESV (reference sequence). The CDR3 covers 18 residues. The V and J ends lost 5 bases and 2 bases, in that order; junction bases with no gene match: 11. The CDR3, as DNA: TGTGCCAGCAGCCTGCAGGCCGGGACAGGCCCTGGGGCCAACGTCCTGACTTTC. Translating it yields CASSLQAGTGPGANVLTF.

This clonotype appeared many times. This chain uses TRBV24-1 with TRBJ1-5; TRBD1 might be the D (5 bases). The CDR3 runs 18 residues. Germline-derived CDR1 and CDR2 are KGHDR and SFDVKD. The ends were cut back, 5 bases at V and 2 bases at J, with 21 bases in the middle. The CDR3 loop is CATSAGPTKDLGNQPQHF. For the CDR3, the DNA is TGTGCCACCAGTGCGGGACCCACGAAGGATCTGGGCAATCAGCCCCAGCATTTT.

This clonotype was counted ten times or more. This chain connects TRBV28 to TRBJ2-7; D remains unclear. This CDR3 has 12 amino acids. Germline-derived CDR1 and CDR2 are MDHEN and SYDVKM. V gave up 2 bases and J gave up 6 bases, with 8 bases separating them. CDR3 sequence reads: CASSLAPLEQYF. CDR3 nucleotide sequence: TGTGCCAGCAGTTTAGCGCCTCTCGAGCAGTACTTC.

A few counts support this clonotype. CDR3 DNA: TGTGCCAGCAGTGATACCAGGGGGTTCGAAAAACTGTTTTTT. Protein sequence: CASSDTRGFEKLFF. The chain employs TRBV6-4 and TRBJ1-4; 7 bases are shared with TRBD1. The CDR3 is 14 amino acids. Trimming at V came to 3 bases and at J to 8 bases, leaving 6 bases not matched to a gene. Germline V gene sequence: CDR1 MRHNA, CDR2 SNTAGT.

This clonotype was seen ten or more times. The chain recombines TRBV19 with TRBJ1-6; 11 bases match TRBD1. This CDR3 has 14 residues. Germline CDR1 is LNHDA and CDR2 is SQIVND (reference sequence). Losses at the gene ends were 10 bases for V and 7 bases for J; bases not matched to a gene: 6. CDR3 in DNA: TGTGCCACCCTCGGGACAGGGGGAAATTCACCCCTCCACTTT. Translation: CATLGTGGNSPLHF.

This clonotype was counted at least ten times. The chain recombines TRBV7-9 with TRBJ2-2, with 9 bases matching TRBD2. CDR1 is SEHNR and CDR2 is FQNEAQ in the germline V gene (reference sequence). The CDR3 is made up of 16 amino acids. With 5 bases clipped from V and 4 bases from J, the junction kept 8 bases outside the gene matches. CDR3 amino acids: CASSVSGRRSTGELFF. The CDR3 bases are TGTGCCAGCAGCGTAAGCGGGAGGCGGAGCACCGGGGAGCTGTTTTTT.

The gene calls are TRBV6-2 or TRBV6-3 and TRBJ2-7; 12 bases fit TRBD2. Germline V gene sequence: CDR1 MNHEY, CDR2 SVGEGT. There are 16 residues in the CDR3. V gave up 5 bases and J gave up 2 bases; unmatched junction bases: 7. The CDR3 region has the DNA TGTGCCAGCAGTCGCGCGCTAGCGGGAGGGACCTACGAGCAGTACTTC. It is translated as CASSRALAGGTYEQYF.

At least ten counts were recorded for this clonotype. CDR3 in amino acids: CASSFWATEAFF. CDR3 nucleotides: TGTGCCAGCAGTTTTTGGGCGACTGAAGCTTTCTTT. The rearrangement uses TRBV12-3 or TRBV12-4 and TRBJ1-1; D not resolved. The CDR3 is 12 amino acids. Trimming took off 3 bases at V and 5 bases at J, with 7 bases between the two ends.

For this clonotype: A much larger clone differs by one base, so this may be a read error. This likely comes from a read error, as the CDR3 has no conserved phenylalanine or tryptophan at its end. J is TRBJ1-1 and V is TRBV5-1, with 9 nucleotides matching TRBD1. The junction had 8 bases not matched to a gene; V was cut back by 0 bases and J by 11 bases. CDR1 and CDR2 from the germline V gene are SGHRS and YFSETQ. The length of the CDR3 is 14 residues. CDR3 DNA: TGCGCCAGCAGCTTGGCCCCGGACAGGGGATGGGCTTTCGTT. Translation gives CASSLAPDRGWAFV.

This clonotype has at least ten counts. The chain recombines TRBV12-3 or TRBV12-4 with TRBJ1-1; D not resolved. Trimming cost V 5 bases and J 3 bases, with 16 bases left between them. The CDR3 totals 15 residues. The CDR3 bases are TGTGCCAGCAGTCCCCGACGGGTTTCGTACACTGAAGCTTTCTTT. Protein: CASSPRRVSYTEAFF.